Each of the 31 T cell receptor beta chains below was sequenced from the same sample in a study of blood T cell repertoires in COVID-19. Profiled with immunoSEQ multiplex PCR; TCRdb holds only in-frame clones, not every one. The data show 200,000 to 300,000 clones, less than 90% seen once. Sequencing was carried out using peripheral blood. These receptors came from a man aged 25 to 40 with active or convalescent COVID-19.

This clone was seen ten or more times. This chain connects TRBV30 to TRBJ1-3; no definite D call. The V gene lost 4 bases and the J gene lost 4 bases, with 8 bases spanning the gap. The CDR3 sequence is 12 residues long. CDR1 is GTSNPN and CDR2 is SVGIG in the germline V gene (reference sequence). The CDR3 DNA reads TGTGCCTGGAAGTTCCGGGGAAACACCATATATTTT. Translated, it gives CAWKFRGNTIYF.

The chain joins TRBV4-3 to TRBJ1-2, with 7 bases that match TRBD1. Germline V gives CDR1 LGHNA, CDR2 YSLEER. The CDR3 consists of 15 residues. The V segment lost 2 bases and the J segment 0 bases; nucleotides outside the gene matches: 3. The CDR3 protein is CASSQRDSPNYGYTF. The CDR3 DNA sequence: TGCGCCAGCAGCCAAAGGGACAGTCCTAACTATGGCTACACCTTC.

This chain connects TRBV4-1 to TRBJ2-2, with a tentative D call TRBD1 (5 bases). This CDR3 region has 12 residues. Trimming left V 6 bases short and J 6 bases short, with 8 bases between. Germline loops: CDR1 MGHRA, CDR2 YSYEKL. The CDR3 nucleotides read TGCGCCAGCAGGATGGGGCCCGGGGAGCTGTTTTTT. Protein sequence: CASRMGPGELFF.

The V and J genes are TRBV5-6 and TRBJ2-1; D gene unclear. From germline, CDR1 is SGHDT and CDR2 YYEEEE. The ends were cut back, 3 bases at V and 4 bases at J, with 17 bases in the middle. The CDR3 extends over 16 amino acids. The CDR3 DNA is TGTGCCAGCAGCTCACGCGGAATTGGGTCTTACAATGAGCAGTTCTTC. Its translation is CASSSRGIGSYNEQFF.

The chain joins TRBV19 to TRBJ1-5, with 7 bases fitting TRBD1. Per the germline V gene, CDR1 is LNHDA and CDR2 is SQIVND (reference sequence). Losses at the gene ends were 10 bases for V and 2 bases for J; bases not matched to a gene: 11. CDR3 length equals 15 residues. CDR3 loop: CATEPGTVGNQPQHF. CDR3 DNA: TGTGCCACTGAACCCGGGACAGTGGGCAATCAGCCCCAGCATTTT.

This clone was observed a single time. The chain joins TRBV9 to TRBJ2-3; D remains ambiguous. V lost 0 bases and J 3 bases, leaving 8 bases between the germline ends. The germline V gene has CDR1 SGDLS and CDR2 YYNGEE. The CDR3 is 14 amino acids. The CDR3 DNA reads TGTGCCAGCAGCGTAGAACCTAGGACAGATACGCAGTATTTT. Its translation is CASSVEPRTDTQYF.

The J gene is TRBJ1-4, the V gene TRBV7-2; 12 nucleotides line up with TRBD1. Trimming cost V 3 bases and J 6 bases; bases outside gene matches: 8. Germline V CDR1 and CDR2: SGHTA, FQGNSA. This CDR3 region has 17 residues. The CDR3 sequence: CASSFPGQGAGYEKLFF. The DNA of the CDR3 is TGTGCCAGCAGCTTTCCGGGACAGGGGGCTGGATATGAAAAACTGTTTTTT.

This chain uses TRBV30 with TRBJ1-3; the D gene is possibly TRBD1 (6 bases). Germline values: CDR1 GTSNPN, CDR2 SVGIG (reference sequence). This CDR3 comprises 15 residues. V was cut by 4 bases and J by 1 base, with 14 bases left in between. This CDR3 reads CAWNKDSLSGNTIYF. The CDR3 coding sequence is TGTGCCTGGAATAAGGACAGCCTTTCTGGAAACACCATATATTTT. Together with reference TRBV30 and TRBJ1-3, the CDR3 gives the full variable domain: SQTIHQWPATLVQPVGSPLSLECTVEGTSNPNLYWYRQAAGRGLQLLFYSVGIGQISSEVPQNLSASRPQDRQFILSSKKLLLSDSGFYLCAWNKDSLSGNTIYFGEGSWLTVV.

J is TRBJ1-2 and V is TRBV29-1, with TRBD1 identical over 7 bases. J lost 3 bases, V lost 6 bases, and 16 bases had no gene match. CDR3 size: 16 residues. In germline, CDR1 is SQVTM, CDR2 ANQGSEA. CDR3 DNA: TGCAGCGTCACCCCTTTCCGGGACAGCCTTCACTATGGCTACACCTTC. It is translated as CSVTPFRDSLHYGYTF.

In this sample, this clone turned up a few times. This chain uses TRBV5-6 with TRBJ2-7; D is uncertain. Germline V CDR1 and CDR2: SGHDT, YYEEEE. V was cut by 2 bases and J by 1 base, with 10 bases left in between. The CDR3 consists of 14 residues. This CDR3 is CASSFAQESYEQYF. CDR3 coding DNA: TGTGCCAGCAGCTTTGCCCAGGAATCCTACGAGCAGTACTTC.

This clone was observed a single time. The chain recombines TRBV6-5 with TRBJ2-3; weak D call: TRBD2 (6 bases). The CDR3 length is 15 residues. V lost 2 bases and J lost 1, with 10 bases in between. Germline-derived CDR1 and CDR2 are MNHEY and SVGAGI. The CDR3 protein is CASSYDSGGTDTQYF. The CDR3 region has the DNA TGTGCCAGCAGTTACGATTCGGGGGGCACAGATACGCAGTATTTT.

This clone showed up just a few times. V usage is TRBV5-1 and J usage is TRBJ1-1, with D perhaps TRBD1 (5 bases). The CDR3 is made up of 16 amino acids. The V gene lost 4 bases and the J gene lost 4 bases, with 20 bases spanning the gap. The germline V gene encodes CDR1 SGHRS and CDR2 YFSETQ. Written as DNA, the CDR3 is TGCGCCAGCAGCGCAAGGGGACCGGGAGAATTCACTGAAGCTTTCTTT. It translates to CASSARGPGEFTEAFF.

V usage is TRBV5-4 and J usage is TRBJ2-7; perhaps TRBD1 as D (6 bases). The germline V gene has CDR1 SGHNT and CDR2 YYREEE (reference sequence). CDR3 size: 14 residues. V lost 0 bases and J lost 0, with 7 bases in between. The CDR3 coding sequence is TGTGCCAGCAGCTTGGACAGGGACTCCTACGAGCAGTACTTC. This gives the protein CASSLDRDSYEQYF.

The V gene is TRBV5-8, the J gene TRBJ1-5; 8 bases fit TRBD1. The CDR3 contains 15 residues. V was pared by 0 bases and J by 1 base, with 0 bases of the junction left unmatched. Germline values: CDR1 SGHTS, CDR2 YDEGEE. This CDR3 is CASSLGDRSNQPQHF. The CDR3 nucleotides read TGTGCCAGCAGCTTGGGGGACAGGAGCAATCAGCCCCAGCATTTT.

This sequence joins TRBV30 and TRBJ1-3; TRBD1 might be the D (6 bases). Trimming left V 2 bases short and J 2 bases short, with 10 bases between. The CDR3 is made up of 14 amino acids. The germline V gene has CDR1 GTSNPN and CDR2 SVGIG (reference sequence). The CDR3 nucleotides read TGTGCCTGGAGTCGGGGGGGCCCTGGAAACACCATATATTTT. It encodes CAWSRGGPGNTIYF.

The V gene is TRBV19, the J gene TRBJ1-6; D possibly corresponds to TRBD1 (6 bases). This CDR3 contains 14 residues. V lost 3 bases to trimming and J lost 10 bases, with 13 bases between them. CDR1 and CDR2 from the germline V gene are LNHDA and SQIVND (reference sequence). The CDR3 nucleotides are TGTGCCAGTAGTATGACAGGCAACGGGTCACCCCTCCACTTT. This encodes CASSMTGNGSPLHF.

This chain links TRBV4-2 with TRBJ2-7; a possible D gene is TRBD1 (6 bases). Trimming cost V 0 bases and J 0 bases, with 9 bases left between them. The CDR3 has 15 residues. Germline-derived CDR1 and CDR2 are LGHNA and YNFKEQ. The CDR3 bases are TGTGCCAGCAGCCAAGATGTAGGGGGCTCCTACGAGCAGTACTTC. This encodes CASSQDVGGSYEQYF.

The V gene is TRBV6-6, the J gene TRBJ2-5, with 8 bases aligning to TRBD2. There are 16 residues in the CDR3. Per the germline V gene, CDR1 is MNHNY and CDR2 is SVGAGI (reference sequence). After removal of 5 bases from V and 0 bases from J, the junction contained 8 bases not matched to a gene. The DNA of the CDR3 is TGTGCCAGCAGTATTCAGCGGGGGCAGTACCAAGAGACCCAGTACTTC. Translation: CASSIQRGQYQETQYF.

The chain recombines TRBV30 with TRBJ1-2, with D maybe TRBD1 (5 bases). Deletions cut 0 bases from V and 2 bases from J, with 19 bases between. The CDR3 covers 17 residues. The germline V gene has CDR1 GTSNPN and CDR2 SVGIG (reference sequence). The CDR3 is CAWSVGRDLIPNYGYTF. For the CDR3, the DNA is TGTGCCTGGAGTGTAGGGCGGGACCTAATCCCAAACTATGGCTACACCTTC.

The chain uses TRBV30 and TRBJ2-7; D is undetermined. Germline V gene sequence: CDR1 GTSNPN, CDR2 SVGIG (reference sequence). The CDR3 is 15 residues long. The V end was cut by 3 bases, the J end by 3 bases, with 18 bases between. The CDR3 coding sequence is TGTGCCTGGAGCCTAGGAGTAGCTTCTCACTACGAGCAGTACTTC. As protein: CAWSLGVASHYEQYF. Based on the CDR3 plus reference TRBV30 and TRBJ2-7, the full variable domain is SQTIHQWPATLVQPVGSPLSLECTVEGTSNPNLYWYRQAAGRGLQLLFYSVGIGQISSEVPQNLSASRPQDRQFILSSKKLLLSDSGFYLCAWSLGVASHYEQYFGPGTRLTVT.

The chain combines TRBV14 with TRBJ2-2; TRBD2 might be the D (7 bases). The CDR3 has 17 amino acids. CDR1 SGHDN and CDR2 FVKESK come from the germline V gene. Trimming left V 1 base short and J 5 bases short, with 17 bases between. CDR3 in amino acids: CASSQGWGGQGTGELFF. The CDR3 DNA follows: TGTGCCAGCAGCCAAGGCTGGGGGGGCCAAGGAACCGGGGAGCTGTTTTTT. The variable domain in full, with the rest retrieved from reference TRBV14 and TRBJ2-2, is EAGVTQFPSHSVIEKGQTVTLRCDPISGHDNLYWYRRVMGKEIKFLLHFVKESKQDESGMPNNRFLAERTGGTYSTLKVQPAELEDSGVYFCASSQGWGGQGTGELFFGEGSRLTVL.

As to this clone: A junction end diverges from the germline sequence, so it may reflect a read error. The chain is built from TRBV9 and TRBJ1-2; TRBD1 is a possible D gene (6 bases). Germline CDR1 and CDR2: SGDLS and YYNGEE. CDR3 length equals 13 residues. The CDR3 bases are TGTGCCAGCAGCCCGCTGGGGAGGGGGGGCTCCACCTTC. Residues: CASSPLGRGGSTF. The full variable domain, with the rest looked up from reference TRBV9 and TRBJ1-2, is DSGVTQTPKHLITATGQRVTLRCSPRSGDLSVYWYQQSLDQGLQFLIQYYNGEERAKGNILERFSAQQFPDLHSELNLSSLELGDSALYFCASSPLGRGGSTFGSGTRLTVV.

The J gene is TRBJ2-5, the V gene TRBV27, with 10 positions matching TRBD2. The CDR3 spans 16 residues. After removal of 5 bases from V and 5 bases from J, the junction contained 11 bases not matched to a gene. Germline loops: CDR1 MNHEY, CDR2 SMNVEV (reference sequence). The CDR3 nucleotides are TGTGCCAGCAGTACCCGCCAGCGGGGGGGCCCGGAGACCCAGTACTTC. Residues: CASSTRQRGGPETQYF.

The chain uses TRBV6-4 and TRBJ2-2, with TRBD2 matching 16 bases. The V segment lost 2 bases and the J segment 4 bases; nucleotides outside the gene matches: 7. The CDR3 is 19 residues long. Germline values: CDR1 MRHNA, CDR2 SNTAGT. CDR3 sequence reads: CASSDTGLAGGRRTGELFF. The CDR3 region has the DNA TGTGCCAGCAGTGACACGGGACTAGCGGGGGGGCGTCGCACCGGGGAGCTGTTTTTT.

This clone appeared once. The chain couples TRBV11-2 to TRBJ1-3; D unclear. Trimming shortened V by 0 bases and J by 0 bases, and 12 bases separated the two germline ends. This CDR3 spans 17 amino acids. Germline V gives CDR1 SGHAT, CDR2 FQNNGV. The CDR3 bases are TGTGCCAGCAGCTTAGATCACGAGGAGAACTCTGGAAACACCATATATTTT. It specifies CASSLDHEENSGNTIYF.

V is TRBV7-9 and J is TRBJ1-2; 10 nucleotides line up with TRBD1. Germline CDR1 and CDR2: SEHNR and FQNEAQ (reference sequence). CDR3 length: 14 amino acids. Unmatched junction bases numbered 7, after V lost 5 bases and J lost 7 bases. The CDR3 protein is CASSPPDRGLGYTF. DNA for the CDR3: TGTGCCAGCAGCCCCCCCGACAGGGGGCTTGGCTACACCTTC.

The chain carries TRBV7-6 and TRBJ2-3, with 11 bases aligning to TRBD2. CDR3 size: 15 residues. V was pared by 5 bases and J by 2 bases, with 3 bases of the junction left unmatched. Germline CDR1 is SGHVS and CDR2 is FNYEAQ. This chain's CDR3 is CASSPSGGSTDTQYF. In DNA form, the CDR3 reads TGTGCCAGCAGCCCTAGCGGGGGGTCCACAGATACGCAGTATTTT.

V gene TRBV5-6 combines with J gene TRBJ2-7; 11 nucleotides agree with TRBD1. In germline, CDR1 is SGHDT, CDR2 YYEEEE. The CDR3 length is 14 residues. The V segment lost 4 bases and the J segment 7 bases; nucleotides outside the gene matches: 7. The CDR3 region is CASSLGQGAREQYF. The DNA of the CDR3 is TGTGCCAGCAGCCTAGGACAGGGGGCGAGGGAGCAGTACTTC.

This clone was found once. This sequence joins TRBV4-2 and TRBJ2-5; 7 positions agree with TRBD2. The V gene end was trimmed by 6 bases and the J gene end by 3 bases; junction bases not matched to a gene: 4. Germline lookup yields CDR1 LGHNA and CDR2 YNFKEQ. This CDR3 region has 13 residues. The CDR3 region is CASRRAGEETQYF. CDR3 coding DNA: TGTGCCAGCAGAAGGGCGGGGGAAGAGACCCAGTACTTC.

The V call is TRBV19, the J call TRBJ2-6; 8 positions match TRBD1. This CDR3 spans 17 amino acids. With V trimmed by 7 bases and J by 2 bases, 10 bases remained unmatched. The V gene's germline CDR1 is LNHDA and CDR2 SQIVND (reference sequence). CDR3 region: CASTTGQVVAGANVLTF. CDR3 coding DNA: TGTGCCAGTACCACGGGACAGGTGGTAGCTGGGGCCAACGTCCTGACTTTC.

The gene calls are TRBV4-3 and TRBJ2-7; the D is unclear. The CDR3 contains 13 residues. Trimming took 1 base from V and 1 from J, leaving 5 bases between them. The V gene's germline CDR1 is LGHNA and CDR2 YSLEER. Here the CDR3 DNA reads TGCGCCAGCAGCCAAGGCAGGTCCTACGAGCAGTACTTC. It is translated as CASSQGRSYEQYF.